Below, 24 T cell receptor beta chains from the same sample are listed, as sequenced in a study of blood T cell repertoires in COVID-19. Profiled with immunoSEQ multiplex PCR; TCRdb holds only in-frame clones, not every one. This table holds under 300,000 clones, just under 90% found once. The material sequenced was peripheral blood. The receptors shown here come from a woman aged 40 to 55 with acute or convalescent COVID-19.

The chain employs TRBV10-3 and TRBJ1-2; tentatively, D is TRBD1 (5 bases). CDR1 and CDR2 from the germline V gene are ENHRY and SYGVKD. Deletions cut 3 bases from V and 3 bases from J, with 5 bases between. The CDR3 consists of 12 residues. The CDR3 DNA reads as TGTGCCATCAGTGAACAGGACTATGGCTACACCTTC. Amino acid sequence: CAISEQDYGYTF.

The chain has TRBV2 and TRBJ1-6; D gene uncertain. CDR1 is SNHLY and CDR2 is FYNNEI in the germline V gene. The CDR3 is made up of 14 amino acids. The V end was cut by 4 bases, the J end by 10 bases, with 14 bases between. CDR3 region: CASSVTPVLSPLHF. Here the CDR3 DNA reads TGTGCCAGCAGTGTGACTCCGGTACTCTCACCCCTCCACTTT.

The chain recombines TRBV6-6 with TRBJ2-3; 7 bases match TRBD1. J gave up 4 bases and V 5 bases, and 12 bases lay outside the gene matches. The CDR3 totals 16 residues. Germline values: CDR1 MNHNY, CDR2 SVGAGI (reference sequence). CDR3 nucleotides: TGTGCCAGCAGTATAGAGACAGGGCGTTTTCCAGATACGCAGTATTTT. Its translation: CASSIETGRFPDTQYF.

The chain has TRBV18 and TRBJ1-5, with a weak D call TRBD1 (6 bases). Germline-derived CDR1 and CDR2 are KGHSH and LQKENI. V lost 2 bases and J 7 bases, leaving 12 bases between the germline ends. The CDR3 is 14 residues long. The CDR3 nucleotides are TGTGCCAGCTCACCATTAGGGGGAAGACAGCCCCAGCATTTT. This codes for CASSPLGGRQPQHF.

The rearrangement joins TRBV2 to TRBJ2-2; maybe TRBD1 (6 bases). Trimming removed 6 bases at V and 3 bases at J, with 8 bases between. Germline values: CDR1 SNHLY, CDR2 FYNNEI. There are 13 residues in the CDR3. The CDR3 nucleotides read TGTGCCAGCAGGGGACACTACACCGGGGAGCTGTTTTTT. Translating gives CASRGHYTGELFF.

The V call is TRBV3-1 (or the pseudogene TRBV3-2), the J call TRBJ1-6, with D possibly matching TRBD1 (6 bases). The germline CDR1 and CDR2 sequences are LGHDT and YNNKEL (reference sequence). The ends were cut back, 0 bases at V and 0 bases at J, with 12 bases in the middle. The CDR3 loop spans 18 amino acids. CDR3: CASSQDGQTISYNSPLHF. Here the CDR3 DNA reads TGTGCCAGCAGCCAAGATGGACAGACTATCTCCTATAATTCACCCCTCCACTTT.

The chain couples TRBV2 to TRBJ2-1; perhaps TRBD2 as D (5 bases). The V end lost 7 bases, the J end lost 12 bases, and 13 bases lay between the germline ends. CDR3 length: 11 amino acids. Per the germline V gene, CDR1 is SNHLY and CDR2 is FYNNEI. The CDR3 here is CASTDSLGQFF. CDR3 in DNA: TGTGCCAGCACGGACTCACTGGGGCAGTTCTTC.

This chain links TRBV7-2 with TRBJ2-3; no firm D call. V was clipped by 5 bases and J by 2 bases, with 5 bases between them. Germline CDR1 SGHTA, CDR2 FQGNSA. The CDR3 has 12 residues. The CDR3 loop reads CASSAYTDTQYF. Written as DNA, the CDR3 is TGTGCCAGCAGCGCGTACACAGATACGCAGTATTTT.

CDR3 loop: CASSLRGSAANYGYTF. Here the CDR3 DNA reads TGCGCCAGCAGCCTCCGCGGGTCCGCAGCTAACTATGGCTACACCTTC. The chain employs TRBV5-1 and TRBJ1-2; no definite D call. From germline, CDR1 is SGHRS and CDR2 YFSETQ. This CDR3 spans 16 amino acids. The V end was cut by 4 bases, the J end by 0 bases, with 16 bases between.

DNA for the CDR3: TGCGCCAGCAGCGGCGGACAGGGTCGAGCAGCTTTCTTT. It yields the protein CASSGGQGRAAFF. V and J are TRBV5-1 and TRBJ1-1; TRBD1 agrees at 8 bases. Germline CDR1 and CDR2: SGHRS and YFSETQ. The junction had 9 bases not matched to a gene; V was cut back by 4 bases and J by 10 bases. CDR3 length: 13 residues.

The chain joins TRBV9 to TRBJ1-2, with TRBD1 identical over 11 bases. Germline CDR1 is SGDLS and CDR2 is YYNGEE. After removal of 6 bases from V and 2 bases from J, the junction contained 6 bases not matched to a gene. This CDR3 has 15 residues. CDR3 bases: TGTGCCAGCACCCTGGGGGACAGGGGGAACTATGGCTACACCTTC. Its protein is CASTLGDRGNYGYTF.

The CDR3 DNA is TGTGCCAGCAGCTTATCCCAGGGTTTAGAGCAGTTCTTC. Translated, it gives CASSLSQGLEQFF. V gene TRBV11-3 combines with J gene TRBJ2-1; D may be TRBD1 (5 bases). The CDR3 loop spans 13 amino acids. CDR1 is SGHNT, CDR2 YENEEA, per germline. Deletions cut 2 bases from V and 10 bases from J, with 12 bases between.

This rearrangement joins TRBV2 to TRBJ2-3, with TRBD1 matching over 9 bases. V shed 7 bases, J shed 0 bases, and the junction held 2 bases outside the gene matches. Germline loops: CDR1 SNHLY, CDR2 FYNNEI. This CDR3 contains 14 residues. CDR3 in amino acids: CASNDRGSTDTQYF. The DNA of the CDR3 is TGTGCCAGCAACGACAGGGGGAGCACAGATACGCAGTATTTT.

V gene TRBV7-2 combines with J gene TRBJ2-2; D is unclear. V lost 7 bases and J 6 bases, leaving 12 bases between the germline ends. This CDR3 is built from 13 residues. CDR1 is SGHTA and CDR2 is FQGNSA in the germline V gene. CDR3 bases: TGTGCCAGCACCAGACTTGAAGCCGGGGAGCTGTTTTTT. It specifies CASTRLEAGELFF.

V usage is TRBV5-4 and J usage is TRBJ2-5; 14 bases agree with TRBD2. This CDR3 has 18 residues. The germline CDR1 and CDR2 sequences are SGHNT and YYREEE (reference sequence). J gave up 3 bases and V 3 bases, and 10 bases lay outside the gene matches. The CDR3 loop is CASSSWRLAGGVKETQYF. In DNA form, the CDR3 reads TGTGCCAGCAGCTCCTGGAGACTAGCGGGGGGGGTAAAAGAGACCCAGTACTTC.

The sample holds one count of this clone. The rearrangement links TRBV5-1 to TRBJ1-5, with 9 bases identical to TRBD1. The germline V gene has CDR1 SGHRS and CDR2 YFSETQ. J gave up 1 base and V 3 bases, and 8 bases lay outside the gene matches. This CDR3 spans 17 amino acids. The DNA for the CDR3 is TGCGCCAGCAGCTGGGGCACAGGGGGCTTAAGCAATCAGCCCCAGCATTTT. It codes for CASSWGTGGLSNQPQHF. The full variable domain, completed using reference TRBV5-1 and TRBJ1-5, is KAGVTQTPRYLIKTRGQQVTLSCSPISGHRSVSWYQQTPGQGLQFLFEYFSETQRNKGNFPGRFSGRQFSNSRSEMNVSTLELGDSALYLCASSWGTGGLSNQPQHFGDGTRLSIL.

The genes are TRBV9 and TRBJ2-1; 10 bases match TRBD1. The CDR3 loop spans 18 amino acids. Per germline, CDR1 SGDLS and CDR2 YYNGEE. With V trimmed by 0 bases and J by 7 bases, 13 bases remained unmatched. CDR3 region: CASSVDLPGQGGSNEQFF. CDR3 bases: TGTGCCAGCAGCGTAGACTTGCCTGGACAGGGGGGTTCGAATGAGCAGTTCTTC.

This clone was counted once. This rearrangement joins TRBV5-4 to TRBJ2-7; perhaps TRBD1 as D (5 bases). Germline CDR1 and CDR2: SGHNT and YYREEE (reference sequence). The ends were cut back, 3 bases at V and 3 bases at J, with 13 bases in the middle. The CDR3 consists of 14 residues. The CDR3 is CASSSFDSSYEQYV. In DNA form, the CDR3 reads TGTGCCAGCAGCTCCTTCGACAGCAGCTACGAGCAGTACGTC.

The chain is built from TRBV5-4 and TRBJ2-2; 12 bases fit TRBD2. V gave up 1 base and J gave up 7 bases; unmatched junction bases: 5. CDR1 and CDR2 from the germline V gene are SGHNT and YYREEE (reference sequence). The CDR3 has 16 amino acids. The CDR3 loop is CASSLPTSGGGGELFF. CDR3 nucleotides: TGTGCCAGCAGCTTGCCGACTAGCGGGGGAGGCGGGGAGCTGTTTTTT. Drawing the rest from reference TRBV5-4 and TRBJ2-2, the complete variable domain is ETGVTQSPTHLIKTRGQQVTLRCSSQSGHNTVSWYQQALGQGPQFIFQYYREEENGRGNFPPRFSGLQFPNYSSELNVNALELDDSALYLCASSLPTSGGGGELFFGEGSRLTVL.

The rearrangement joins TRBV10-1 to TRBJ1-1, with TRBD1 identical over 7 bases. The junction had 6 bases not matched to a gene; V was cut back by 6 bases and J by 5 bases. CDR1 is WNHNN, CDR2 SYGVQD, per germline (reference sequence). The CDR3 runs to 13 residues. This CDR3 reads CASSPDRVTEAFF. CDR3 nucleotide sequence: TGCGCCAGCAGCCCTGACAGGGTGACTGAAGCTTTCTTT.

The chain is built from TRBV19 and TRBJ2-1; 10 bases line up with TRBD2. The CDR3 contains 15 residues. The trim removed 5 bases at V and 2 bases at J, leaving 3 bases unmatched. The germline V gene has CDR1 LNHDA and CDR2 SQIVND (reference sequence). CDR3 sequence: CASSPAGGTYNEQFF. CDR3 coding DNA: TGTGCCAGTAGTCCAGCGGGGGGGACCTACAATGAGCAGTTCTTC.

The rearrangement joins TRBV21-1 to TRBJ1-2; TRBD1, the D gene given by the table, was not confirmed from the DNA. TRBV21-1 has pseudogene status. This CDR3 region has 14 residues. CDR3 protein: CASSNPGQNYGYTF. CDR3 in DNA: TGTGCCAGCAGCAACCCGGGACAGAACTATGGCTACACCTTC.

This chain uses TRBV30 with TRBJ1-2; the D is unclear. The CDR3 length is 12 residues. V was shortened by 6 bases and J by 4 bases, with 12 bases between the two germline ends. Germline V gives CDR1 GTSNPN, CDR2 SVGIG (reference sequence). The CDR3 nucleotides are TGTGCCTGCAGAACCCAGCGCTATGGCTACACCTTC. Translation gives CACRTQRYGYTF.

The J gene is TRBJ1-6, the V gene TRBV3-1 (or the pseudogene TRBV3-2), with 8 bases fitting TRBD1. In germline, CDR1 is LGHDT, CDR2 YNNKEL (reference sequence). J was trimmed by 10 bases and V by 0 bases; bases with no gene match: 14. This CDR3 has 18 amino acids. CDR3 DNA sequence: TGTGCCAGCAGCCAAGATTGGCGAACAGGGGGATTGGGATCACCCCTCCACTTT. Its translation: CASSQDWRTGGLGSPLHF.